The rows below give T cell receptor beta chains drawn from one sample of a study of T cell repertoires in cytomegalovirus infection. TCRdb redid the calling of the reads with MiXCR, one entry per CDR3 protein. The table has around 230,000 distinct CDR3 sequences, around two fifths seen once. No antigens are known for them. The material sequenced was CD8+ T cells from cultured PBMCs, taken from culture after CMV antigen stimulation. The receptors here all came from a human donor in good health (CMV status not recorded). Some clones in this sample may be carry-over from other donors' samples. The CDR3 runs from the conserved cysteine through the conserved F or W. The order of the fields is CDR3 DNA, CDR3 protein, D gene, V gene, clone size, J gene. The D gene is left open where the match is weak. Not all rows give a size; the values are once, few, many and, for expanded clones, a class.

DNA: TGTGCCAGCAGTTTACCGTCAGGATATGGCTACACCTTC
CDR3: CASSLPSGYGYTF
D: NA
V: TRBV12-3/TRBV12-4
size: NA
J: TRBJ1-2

DNA: TGTGCCAGCAGCGTAGCAGAGAGGGGACCCGTATACAATGAGCAGTTCTTC
CDR3: CASSVAERGPVYNEQFF
D: NA
V: TRBV9
size: NA
J: TRBJ2-1

DNA: TGTGCCAGCACCCTATTCGGAGTCAGCTACGAGCAGTACTTC
CDR3: CASTLFGVSYEQYF
D: NA
V: TRBV11-2
size: many
J: TRBJ2-7

DNA: TGTGCCAGCAGTGCCTCCGGGACAGGGGGCCGGGAGCAGTTCTTC
CDR3: CASSASGTGGREQFF
D: TRBD1
V: TRBV6-1
size: NA
J: TRBJ2-1

DNA: TGTGCCAGCAGCCCGACGGCCCGGGCTAACTATGGCTACACCTTC
CDR3: CASSPTARANYGYTF
D: NA
V: TRBV27
size: NA
J: TRBJ1-2

DNA: TGTGCCAGCCTTAAACCACAGGGAGGCCGATCAGCCAAAAACATTCAGTACTTC
CDR3: CASLKPQGGRSAKNIQYF
D: NA
V: TRBV28
size: NA
J: TRBJ2-4

DNA: TGTGCCAGCAGCCGCTCAAGAGGGACCCGGGGCAGTGGTGGCACAGATACGCAGTATTTT
CDR3: CASSRSRGTRGSGGTDTQYF
D: NA
V: TRBV7-4
size: once
J: TRBJ2-3

DNA: TGTGCCGGCAGCGCCCTGGGACAGGGCCGCCGCCTTTTTTTT
CDR3: CAGSALGQGRRLFF
D: TRBD1
V: TRBV6-6
size: NA
J: TRBJ2-2

DNA: TGTGCCAGCAGCTTAGAGCGTTCACCCCTCCACTTT
CDR3: CASSLERSPLHF
D: NA
V: TRBV7-9
size: few
J: TRBJ1-6

DNA: TGTGCCAGCAGTCCAGGTAGGGTAGGGGAGTACGACAATGAGCAGTTCTTC
CDR3: CASSPGRVGEYDNEQFF
D: NA
V: TRBV12-3/TRBV12-4
size: NA
J: TRBJ2-1

DNA: TGTGCCAGCAGCTTTTTGGCTGAGTTATCCTACAATGAGCAGTTCTTC
CDR3: CASSFLAELSYNEQFF
D: NA
V: TRBV7-6
size: NA
J: TRBJ2-1

DNA: TGCGCCAGCAGCCAGGAAGGGGTTAGCTCCTACGAGCAGTACTTC
CDR3: CASSQEGVSSYEQYF
D: NA
V: TRBV4-1
size: few
J: TRBJ2-7

DNA: TGTGCCAGCAGCTTAATAAGGGACGGCCCAAGGTTCTTC
CDR3: CASSLIRDGPRFF
D: NA
V: TRBV11-2
size: NA
J: TRBJ2-1

DNA: TGTGCCAGCGGCACTAGCGGGAGGGAAGAGACCCAGTACTTC
CDR3: CASGTSGREETQYF
D: TRBD2
V: TRBV7-8
size: NA
J: TRBJ2-5

DNA: TGTGCCAGTAGTATAGTCTGGGGGCGCGGGGCTGAAGCTTTCTTT
CDR3: CASSIVWGRGAEAFF
D: NA
V: TRBV19
size: NA
J: TRBJ1-1

DNA: TGTGCCAGCAGCTTAGAAGGGGGCGGTCTGATTGGGGAGACCCAGTACTTC
CDR3: CASSLEGGGLIGETQYF
D: TRBD1
V: TRBV7-8
size: many
J: TRBJ2-5

DNA: TGTGCCAGCAGACTAACAGGAACCCCCCTAACTAGCACAGATACGCAGTATTTT
CDR3: CASRLTGTPLTSTDTQYF
D: NA
V: TRBV6-8
size: NA
J: TRBJ2-3

DNA: TGTGCCATCAGCCCTGAGACTAGTTACACAGATACGCAGTATTTT
CDR3: CAISPETSYTDTQYF
D: NA
V: TRBV10-3
size: NA
J: TRBJ2-3

DNA: TGTGCCAGCAGTTTATCGTCACCGGGAGGCTCCTACGAGCAGTACTTC
CDR3: CASSLSSPGGSYEQYF
D: TRBD2
V: TRBV27
size: few
J: TRBJ2-7

DNA: TGTGCCAGCAGTGGCGGCGGGGGTTTACATGGCTACACCTTC
CDR3: CASSGGGGLHGYTF
D: NA
V: TRBV27
size: NA
J: TRBJ1-2

DNA: TGTGCCAGCAGTCCCGACAACTCCTACAATGAGCAGTTCTTC
CDR3: CASSPDNSYNEQFF
D: NA
V: TRBV6-1
size: NA
J: TRBJ2-1

DNA: TGTGCCAGCAGCCATCGACGCGATGAGCAGTTCTTC
CDR3: CASSHRRDEQFF
D: NA
V: TRBV14
size: NA
J: TRBJ2-1

DNA: TGTGCCAGCAGTTTATCGGCCAGCGCTCAAGAGACCCAGTACTTC
CDR3: CASSLSASAQETQYF
D: NA
V: TRBV27
size: NA
J: TRBJ2-5

DNA: TGTGCCAGTAGTAGGGTAGCGGGGACCCCAAATACGCAGTATTTT
CDR3: CASSRVAGTPNTQYF
D: TRBD2
V: TRBV19
size: NA
J: TRBJ2-3

DNA: TGTGCCAGCACCAACAAGTACTACGAGCAGTACTTC
CDR3: CASTNKYYEQYF
D: NA
V: TRBV11-2
size: NA
J: TRBJ2-7

DNA: TGCAGCGCTCCTAGGGGTGGCGAAGCTTTCTTT
CDR3: CSAPRGGEAFF
D: NA
V: TRBV29-1
size: NA
J: TRBJ1-1

DNA: TGTGCCAGCAGTGGACCGTATAGCAATCAGCCCCAGCATTTT
CDR3: CASSGPYSNQPQHF
D: NA
V: TRBV12-3/TRBV12-4
size: NA
J: TRBJ1-5

DNA: TGTGCCAGCTCACCTGACATACTTTACTCTGGAAACACCATATATTTT
CDR3: CASSPDILYSGNTIYF
D: NA
V: TRBV18
size: NA
J: TRBJ1-3

DNA: TGTGCCAGCAGCCTACGTCACTGGGGCACTGAAGCTTTCTTT
CDR3: CASSLRHWGTEAFF
D: NA
V: TRBV14
size: NA
J: TRBJ1-1

DNA: TGTGCCAGGGCGGACCCAACGGAGGAGCAGTACTTC
CDR3: CARADPTEEQYF
D: NA
V: TRBV2
size: few
J: TRBJ2-7

DNA: TGTGCCAGCAGTTCCTATAGCGGGAGGCGCACAGATACGCAGTATTTT
CDR3: CASSSYSGRRTDTQYF
D: TRBD2
V: TRBV6-5
size: NA
J: TRBJ2-3

DNA: TGTGCCAGCAGCTTGGCCCCCGGGGAGAACTATGGCTACACCTTC
CDR3: CASSLAPGENYGYTF
D: NA
V: TRBV5-4
size: NA
J: TRBJ1-2

DNA: TGTGCCAGCAGCCCCTTGGGGGGGACCGGCAATGAGCAGTTCTTC
CDR3: CASSPLGGTGNEQFF
D: TRBD2
V: TRBV7-3
size: NA
J: TRBJ2-1

DNA: TGTGCCAGCAGTTTCGAGGGGACCCAAGAGACCCAGTACTTC
CDR3: CASSFEGTQETQYF
D: NA
V: TRBV28
size: few
J: TRBJ2-5

DNA: TGTGCCAGCAGCCTGGAAGGGGGGACTACCGCCTACGAGCAGTACTTC
CDR3: CASSLEGGTTAYEQYF
D: NA
V: TRBV7-8
size: NA
J: TRBJ2-7

DNA: TGTGCCAGCATCCCGGGGCAGGCGTCCTACAATGAGCAGTTCTTC
CDR3: CASIPGQASYNEQFF
D: NA
V: TRBV18
size: NA
J: TRBJ2-1

DNA: TGTGCCAGCAGTTCCTCCTCCCATAGCAATCAGCCCCAGCATTTT
CDR3: CASSSSSHSNQPQHF
D: NA
V: TRBV27
size: NA
J: TRBJ1-5

DNA: TGTGCCAGCAGTTTATTCCGACAGGGCAAGTACAATGAGCAGTTCTTC
CDR3: CASSLFRQGKYNEQFF
D: TRBD1
V: TRBV27
size: NA
J: TRBJ2-1

DNA: TGTGCTAGTGGTTTGGGGAGCGGGTATAATTCACCCCTCCACTTT
CDR3: CASGLGSGYNSPLHF
D: NA
V: TRBV12-5
size: NA
J: TRBJ1-6

DNA: TGTGCCAGCAGCCCGGGACTTGCGCCCGAGCAGTACTTC
CDR3: CASSPGLAPEQYF
D: NA
V: TRBV7-4
size: NA
J: TRBJ2-7

DNA: TGTGCCAGCAGCCGCCCCGCAGGGGATAGCAATCAGCCCCAGCATTTT
CDR3: CASSRPAGDSNQPQHF
D: NA
V: TRBV28
size: NA
J: TRBJ1-5